These 8 T cell receptor beta chains were sequenced from one sample in a study of T-cell reconstitution after alpha-beta-depleted transplantation in children. Preparation of the TCRbeta library was carried out with unique molecular identifiers. One entry per CDR3 protein results from TCRdb running MiXCR on the PCR reads. The data show hundreds of thousands of distinct CDR3 sequences, 32% seen once. Sequenced material: PBMCs from the stem cell graft donor, taken from the stem cell graft. All receptors come from a human donor who donated a stem cell graft to a child with aplastic anemia.

The rearrangement links TRBV29-1 to TRBJ2-1, with 11 bases fitting TRBD2. V lost 4 bases to trimming and J lost 8 bases; unmatched junction nucleotides: 10. Germline values: CDR1 SQVTM, CDR2 ANQGSEA. The CDR3 sequence is 15 residues long. This CDR3 reads CSVVSSGRPGDEQFF. CDR3 bases: TGCAGCGTTGTTTCTAGCGGGAGGCCGGGGGATGAGCAGTTCTTC.

The chain has TRBV10-3 and TRBJ1-6; D gene uncertain. V lost 7 bases and J 5 bases, leaving 6 bases between the germline ends. This CDR3 is built from 12 residues. CDR1 and CDR2 (germline): ENHRY, SYGVKD. The chain's CDR3 is CAIKAHNSPLHF. The CDR3 DNA reads as TGTGCCATCAAGGCACATAATTCACCCCTCCACTTT.

The rearrangement uses TRBV6-5 and TRBJ2-3, with D possibly being TRBD1 (5 bases). V was clipped by 2 bases and J by 4 bases, with 16 bases between them. The CDR3 length is 16 residues. In germline, CDR1 is MNHEY, CDR2 SVGAGI. CDR3 sequence (DNA): TGTGCCAGCAGTTACAGTTCCCCCCAGGGTGCAGATACGCAGTATTTT. It is translated as CASSYSSPQGADTQYF.

The chain employs TRBV11-1 and TRBJ2-3; possibly TRBD1 or TRBD2 for D (5 bases each). This CDR3 has 17 residues. In germline, CDR1 is SGHAT, CDR2 FQDESV (reference sequence). Deletions cut 5 bases from V and 0 bases from J, with 18 bases between. The CDR3, as DNA: TGTGCCAGCAGCCCCGAGGGGTGGACTGCAAGCACAGATACGCAGTATTTT. Protein: CASSPEGWTASTDTQYF.

This clonotype appeared a few times. This chain connects TRBV20-1 to TRBJ2-3, with 12 nucleotides matching TRBD2. In germline, CDR1 is DFQATT, CDR2 SNEGSKA (reference sequence). Trimming took 3 bases from V and 6 from J; bases not matched to a gene: 10. This CDR3 spans 16 amino acids. CDR3 DNA: TGCAGTGCTAGCGCTGGACTAGCGGGAACCCTCGATACGCAGTATTTT. It is translated as CSASAGLAGTLDTQYF.

This chain links TRBV7-2 with TRBJ2-1; 8 nucleotides match TRBD2. J gave up 8 bases and V 5 bases, and 11 bases lay outside the gene matches. Germline lookup yields CDR1 SGHTA and CDR2 FQGNSA. There are 15 residues in the CDR3. The CDR3 DNA sequence: TGTGCCAGCAGCGTACTAGCGGCTCGCCTGCATGAGCAGTTCTTC. It encodes CASSVLAARLHEQFF.

This clonotype was observed a few times. This rearrangement joins TRBV7-3 to TRBJ2-5; 9 bases are a match to TRBD2. V trimming: 4 bases; J trimming: 4 bases; junction bases outside the gene matches: 10. The CDR3 extends over 16 amino acids. Germline CDR1 reads SGHTA; CDR2 reads FQGTGA. The CDR3 sequence: CASSSGIAGVGETQYF. CDR3 nucleotide sequence: TGTGCCAGCAGCTCAGGGATAGCGGGAGTAGGAGAGACCCAGTACTTC.

This clonotype was seen repeatedly, ten times or more. The rearrangement links TRBV29-1 to TRBJ2-3; TRBD2 matches 11 bases. Germline V CDR1 and CDR2: SQVTM, ANQGSEA. The CDR3 loop spans 15 amino acids. The V segment lost 5 bases and the J segment 3 bases; nucleotides outside the gene matches: 7. The CDR3 region is CSVTRLAGRTDTQYF. As DNA, the CDR3 is TGCAGCGTTACACGACTAGCGGGAAGGACAGATACGCAGTATTTT.